This T cell receptor (beta chain) was identified during a study of T cell responses to AZD1222 COVID-19 vaccine. The study's findings and limits: It was only a handful of AZD1222 recipients who were seropositive at baseline. Spike-specific TCR breadth and depth were elevated following two AZD1222 doses. A mostly white British donor set with more females was recruited, and clonal diversity was possibly underestimated.

This clone showed up just once. The target antigen is unknown. The germline V gene encodes CDR1 ENHRY and CDR2 SYGVKD. The CDR3 is 13 residues long. The V segment lost 10 bases and the J segment 8 bases; nucleotides outside the gene matches: 12. Data came from immunoSEQ multiplex PCR; TCRdb stores just in-frame clones and leaves some out. The sample carries approximately 120,000 clones, approximately 91% recorded once. The source of this sequence is an adult in good health. Here the sequenced sample was peripheral blood, taken on day 0 of AZD1222 vaccination. V gene TRBV10-3 combines with J gene TRBJ1-2, with TRBD1 matching over 8 bases. CDR3 coding DNA: TGTGCCAGTACAGGGGGAACTTACGACGGCTACACCTTC. It is translated as CASTGGTYDGYTF.